Given below is one TCR beta chain in context. The antigen remains unidentified. The data originate from a study of long-term antiretroviral therapy in people with HIV. With survey level as its setting, the immunoSEQ assay was v3.0. The table came from immunoSEQ multiplex PCR; TCRdb's copy has only in-frame clones and leaves some out. This table holds tens of thousands of clones, 84% found once. Findings of the study overall: Relative to transplant donor controls, diversity remained lower despite increasing after ART. Samples were collected from about 2003 to 2018 under possibly less effective ART regimens.

This receptor was taken from a young woman with HIV. This specimen consisted of unsorted PBMCs, obtained 0.8 years after starting antiretroviral therapy.

DNA for the CDR3: TGCGCCAGCAGCCAAGAGGGCGGCTATGGCTACACCTTC. Translation gives CASSQEGGYGYTF. The chain is built from TRBV4-1 and TRBJ1-2, with D unresolved. The CDR3 length is 13 residues. Germline V lookup: CDR1 MGHRA, CDR2 YSYEKL. Trimming removed 0 bases from V and 4 bases from J, with 6 bases in between.